The 23 T cell receptor beta chains reported below all come from one sample, sequenced in a study of blood T cell repertoires in COVID-19. TCRdb keeps only in-frame clones here, not all; method: immunoSEQ multiplex PCR. The sample has around 360,000 clones, roughly 86% seen once. Sequencing used peripheral blood. The receptors were gathered from a woman aged 25 to 39 with COVID-19, enrolled during active disease.

The V call is TRBV9, the J call TRBJ2-3; perhaps TRBD2 as D (5 bases). Germline values: CDR1 SGDLS, CDR2 YYNGEE. The CDR3 covers 14 residues. Trimming removed 4 bases at V and 8 bases at J, with 17 bases between. CDR3 amino acids: CASSPGSGGVTQYF. CDR3 bases: TGTGCCAGCAGCCCGGGGTCCGGAGGTGTTACGCAGTATTTT.

The V and J genes are TRBV6-2 or TRBV6-3 and TRBJ2-7; tentative D call: TRBD2 (5 bases). Per the germline V gene, CDR1 is MNHEY and CDR2 is SVGEGT. V dropped 1 base and J dropped 2 bases, with 9 bases sitting between them. This CDR3 contains 14 residues. The chain's CDR3 is CASSYYEGAYEQYF. Here the CDR3 DNA reads TGTGCCAGCAGTTACTATGAGGGCGCCTACGAGCAGTACTTC.

This chain links TRBV28 with TRBJ1-4; D ambiguous. V lost 10 bases and J lost 0, with 12 bases in between. The CDR3 runs to 14 residues. Germline V gene lookup returns CDR1 MDHEN and CDR2 SYDVKM. DNA of the CDR3: TGTGCCACCTCTCTCACAGCAACTAATGAAAAACTGTTTTTT. Amino acids: CATSLTATNEKLFF.

The rearrangement links TRBV5-4 to TRBJ1-1; D gene unclear. This CDR3 has 11 residues. V was cut by 5 bases and J by 5 bases, with 7 bases left in between. Germline V gene lookup returns CDR1 SGHNT and CDR2 YYREEE (reference sequence). The CDR3 sequence: CASSLNTEAFF. DNA for the CDR3: TGTGCCAGCAGTTTAAATACTGAAGCTTTCTTT.

The V and J genes are TRBV6-2 or TRBV6-3 and TRBJ2-6; 10 bases are a match to TRBD1. Germline CDR1 and CDR2: MNHEY and SVGEGT. Losses at the gene ends were 5 bases for V and 4 bases for J; bases not matched to a gene: 5. The CDR3 runs to 16 residues. CDR3 in amino acids: CASSRGTGAGANVLTF. DNA of the CDR3: TGTGCCAGCAGTAGAGGGACAGGGGCAGGGGCCAACGTCCTGACTTTC.

V is TRBV5-1 and J is TRBJ2-1, with 8 positions matching TRBD1. This CDR3 has 15 residues. Germline values: CDR1 SGHRS, CDR2 YFSETQ. The V gene end was trimmed by 3 bases and the J gene end by 7 bases; junction bases not matched to a gene: 9. The CDR3 DNA reads as TGCGCCAGCAGCTCGGCGACAGGGGAAGTTAATGAGCAGTTCTTC. It is translated as CASSSATGEVNEQFF. Full variable domain (missing parts from reference TRBV5-1 and TRBJ2-1): KAGVTQTPRYLIKTRGQQVTLSCSPISGHRSVSWYQQTPGQGLQFLFEYFSETQRNKGNFPGRFSGRQFSNSRSEMNVSTLELGDSALYLCASSSATGEVNEQFFGPGTRLTVL.

The rearrangement uses TRBV19 and TRBJ2-1; 8 bases line up with TRBD2. The germline gives CDR1 LNHDA, CDR2 SQIVND (reference sequence). This CDR3 has 16 amino acids. With V trimmed by 4 bases and J by 10 bases, 15 bases remained unmatched. In nucleotides, the CDR3 is TGTGCCAGTAGTAGCTCATGGGGCGGGAGGACCGGGGAGCAGTTCTTC. Amino acids: CASSSSWGGRTGEQFF.

The chain uses TRBV21-1 and TRBJ2-7; the table's D gene call, TRBD2, was not cross checked with the DNA. TRBV21-1 counts as a pseudogene. The CDR3 length is 18 residues. This CDR3 reads CASSNKKFLAGGPHEQYF. The DNA for the CDR3 is TGTGCCAGCAGCAATAAAAAGTTTCTAGCGGGAGGGCCTCACGAGCAGTACTTC.

The gene calls are TRBV9 and TRBJ2-2; D is perhaps TRBD2 (6 bases). V dropped 3 bases and J dropped 6 bases, with 12 bases sitting between them. Germline V lookup: CDR1 SGDLS, CDR2 YYNGEE. This CDR3 has 14 residues. Here the CDR3 DNA reads TGTGCCAGCAGCGCTTTTAGGGAGGCCGGGGAGCTGTTTTTT. Its translation: CASSAFREAGELFF.

The chain couples TRBV9 to TRBJ2-7, with a tentative D call TRBD2 (6 bases). CDR1 and CDR2 (germline): SGDLS, YYNGEE. CDR3 size: 15 residues. The V gene lost 0 bases and the J gene lost 2 bases, with 12 bases spanning the gap. The CDR3 here is CASSVGVGSTYEQYF. The CDR3 region has the DNA TGTGCCAGCAGCGTAGGGGTCGGGAGTACCTACGAGCAGTACTTC.

J is TRBJ2-2 and V is TRBV10-3; D may be TRBD1 (6 bases). Trimming stripped 6 bases from V and 6 bases from J, with 17 bases between. The CDR3 is 15 residues long. CDR1 and CDR2 from the germline V gene are ENHRY and SYGVKD. Here the CDR3 DNA reads TGTGCCATCAGGGGACACCAGAGGGACCCCGGGGAGCTGTTTTTT. Residues: CAIRGHQRDPGELFF.

The chain links TRBV18 to TRBJ1-4; D is possibly TRBD1 (5 bases). Trimming took off 4 bases at V and 4 bases at J, with 16 bases between the two ends. CDR1 and CDR2 from the germline V gene are KGHSH and LQKENI. The CDR3 extends over 16 amino acids. The CDR3: CASSQLSGSGNEKLFF. The CDR3, as DNA: TGTGCCAGCTCACAACTCTCAGGGTCGGGTAATGAAAAACTGTTTTTT.

The chain combines TRBV5-1 with TRBJ2-3; 9 bases match TRBD2. V shed 7 bases, J shed 3 bases, and the junction held 12 bases outside the gene matches. The CDR3 sequence is 16 residues long. In germline, CDR1 is SGHRS, CDR2 YFSETQ. The CDR3 spells CASALSSGSSTDTQYF. The CDR3 DNA is TGCGCCAGCGCCCTGAGTAGCGGGAGTAGTACAGATACGCAGTATTTT.

The V call is TRBV3-1 (or the pseudogene TRBV3-2), the J call TRBJ2-7; D is ambiguous. The CDR3 spans 13 residues. V was shortened by 0 bases and J by 4 bases, with 7 bases between the two germline ends. Germline-derived CDR1 and CDR2 are LGHDT and YNNKEL (reference sequence). In DNA form, the CDR3 reads TGTGCCAGCAGCCAAGATCTACAGTACGAGCAGTACTTC. Protein: CASSQDLQYEQYF.

The chain employs TRBV7-9 and TRBJ1-1; D is unclear. CDR3 length: 13 residues. V dropped 11 bases and J dropped 0 bases, with 13 bases sitting between them. Germline loops: CDR1 SEHNR, CDR2 FQNEAQ (reference sequence). The CDR3 coding sequence is TGTGCCGGCCGGACTCAGCTGAACACTGAAGCTTTCTTT. Translating gives CAGRTQLNTEAFF.

The rearrangement joins TRBV28 to TRBJ2-5; maybe TRBD2 (5 bases). V was pared by 6 bases and J by 5 bases, with 13 bases between. This CDR3 has 13 amino acids. Per the germline V gene, CDR1 is MDHEN and CDR2 is SYDVKM. CDR3 nucleotides: TGTGCCAGCAGAGGCTCCGGCGGGGAGACCCAGTACTTC. Its protein product is CASRGSGGETQYF.

The chain employs TRBV30 and TRBJ2-7; D gene ambiguous. V was pared by 0 bases and J by 5 bases, with 8 bases between. The germline gives CDR1 GTSNPN, CDR2 SVGIG (reference sequence). The CDR3 extends over 12 amino acids. The CDR3 protein is CAWSVARNEQYF. In DNA form, the CDR3 reads TGTGCCTGGAGTGTAGCCCGAAACGAGCAGTACTTC.

The V and J genes are TRBV19 and TRBJ1-5; TRBD1 aligns across 7 bases. Germline V gene sequence: CDR1 LNHDA, CDR2 SQIVND (reference sequence). This CDR3 comprises 14 residues. Trimming took 4 bases from V and 4 from J; bases not matched to a gene: 4. CDR3 nucleotide sequence: TGTGCCAGTAGTACCGACAGGGTGAATCAGCCCCAGCATTTT. Translation gives CASSTDRVNQPQHF.

The chain couples TRBV7-9 to TRBJ1-3; D gene ambiguous. Germline CDR1 reads SEHNR; CDR2 reads FQNEAQ (reference sequence). The V end lost 1 base, the J end lost 8 bases, and 6 bases lay between the germline ends. The CDR3 consists of 12 residues. CDR3 bases: TGTGCCAGCAGCTTAGAAGTAGACACCATATATTTT. As protein: CASSLEVDTIYF.

In this sample, this clone turned up a few times. The CDR3 sequence is CASSPNPLRAAEAFF. The DNA of the CDR3 is TGCGCCAGCAGCCCAAATCCCCTCAGGGCCGCTGAAGCTTTCTTT. The gene calls are TRBV5-1 and TRBJ1-1; tentatively, D is TRBD1 (5 bases). V gave up 4 bases and J gave up 6 bases, with 19 bases separating them. Looked up from germline, CDR1 is SGHRS and CDR2 is YFSETQ. The CDR3 is 15 residues long.

This sequence joins TRBV15 and TRBJ2-1; D might be TRBD1 (5 bases). Germline V gives CDR1 LNHNV, CDR2 YYDKDF (reference sequence). The CDR3 covers 14 residues. Trimming cost V 4 bases and J 3 bases, with 10 bases left between them. DNA for the CDR3: TGTGCCACCAGCAACGGCGACAGCTACAATGAGCAGTTCTTC. Its translation: CATSNGDSYNEQFF.

This sequence joins TRBV6-5 and TRBJ1-1; the D is unclear. The germline gives CDR1 MNHEY, CDR2 SVGAGI. This CDR3 spans 13 amino acids. Between the trimmed V and J ends, which lost 6 bases and 4 bases, there was a span of 12 bases. CDR3 coding DNA: TGTGCCAGCAGGGTGGTGGGAGGCACTGAAGCTTTCTTT. Translating it yields CASRVVGGTEAFF.

The V and J genes are TRBV4-3 and TRBJ1-5; a possible D gene is TRBD1 (6 bases). With 0 bases removed from V and 11 bases from J, the gap between germline ends came to 17 bases. CDR3 length equals 15 residues. The germline gives CDR1 LGHNA, CDR2 YSLEER. Written as DNA, the CDR3 is TGCGCCAGCAGCCAAGATCGGGGGGCGTGGGGGTCCCAGCATTTT. Translation: CASSQDRGAWGSQHF.